This entry is about one T cell receptor beta chain. With 4 bases removed from V and 7 bases from J, the gap between germline ends came to 13 bases. CDR1 and CDR2 (germline): MNHEY, SMNVEV (reference sequence). The length of the CDR3 is 13 residues. The authors ran the immunoSEQ assay, v3.0, at survey level. Sequencing was performed with immunoSEQ multiplex PCR; in TCRdb, only in-frame clones are kept and a portion is missing. The data contain tens of thousands of clones, roughly 90% of them singletons. The data stem from a study of long-term antiretroviral therapy in people with HIV. The sequencing here drew on unsorted PBMCs, taken 0.6 years after starting antiretroviral therapy. The chain is built from TRBV27 and TRBJ1-2, with D uncertain. The receptor comes from a man between 60 and 75 years old with HIV. CDR3 sequence (DNA): TGTGCCAGCAGTTCCGCGGGCTTCCCTGGCTACACCTTC. It specifies CASSSAGFPGYTF.